A selection of T cell receptor beta chains follows, all from one sample in a study of a mutant IDH1 vaccine in newly diagnosed glioma. Sequencing was performed with immunoSEQ multiplex PCR; in TCRdb, only in-frame clones are kept and a portion is missing. Of about 130,000 clones in the sample, roughly 77% were seen once. Their antigens remain unidentified. The source material was PBMCs, sampled from a glioma patient whose treatment included an IDH1 peptide vaccine. The receptors stem from a man aged 40-49 years with glioma. Both conserved end residues are part of each CDR3. D genes are given only for firm matches. Part of the rows lack a size; the others show once, few, many or a class for expanded clones.

>-|-|TRBJ2-7|TRBV5-1
CASSLTGLTYEQYF
TGCGCCAGCAGCTTGACAGGGTTGACCTACGAGCAGTACTTC
>-|-|TRBJ2-7|TRBV13
CASSLTGRQAYEQYF
TGTGCCAGCAGCCTTACGGGACGCCAGGCCTACGAGCAGTACTTC
>-|once|TRBJ1-2|TRBV4-3
CASSQDPGGYYYGYTF
TGCGCCAGCAGCCAAGATCCGGGAGGGTATTACTATGGCTACACCTTC
>TRBD1|once|TRBJ1-2|TRBV5-1
CASSLGQGDYGYTF
TGCGCCAGCAGCTTGGGACAGGGCGACTATGGCTACACCTTC
>TRBD2|-|TRBJ2-7|TRBV6-5
CASSYSFAGAAYEQYF
TGTGCCAGCAGTTACTCGTTTGCGGGAGCAGCCTACGAGCAGTACTTC
>-|few|TRBJ1-1|TRBV28
CASRGNTEAFF
TGTGCCAGCAGAGGCAACACTGAAGCTTTCTTT
>-|-|TRBJ2-5|TRBV20-1
CSAGKETQYF
TGCAGTGCTGGGAAAGAGACCCAGTACTTC
>-|-|TRBJ1-1|TRBV18
CASSPLSANTEAFF
TGTGCCAGCTCACCACTATCAGCGAACACTGAAGCTTTCTTT
>-|-|TRBJ2-1|TRBV4-1
CASSQDGLGALRSYNEQFF
TGCGCCAGCAGCCAAGATGGTCTGGGTGCATTACGCTCCTACAATGAGCAGTTCTTC
>-|-|TRBJ1-2|TRBV14
CASSQERGATYGYTF
TGTGCCAGCAGCCAAGAGAGAGGGGCAACCTATGGCTACACCTTC
>-|once|TRBJ2-7|TRBV18
CASSPGLSYEQYF
TGTGCCAGCTCACCCGGATTATCCTACGAGCAGTACTTC
>-|-|TRBJ1-2|TRBV6-5
CASSGGRDYGYTF
TGTGCCAGCAGCGGCGGGAGAGACTATGGCTACACCTTC
>TRBD2|-|TRBJ2-7|TRBV13
CASSVGTSGFQYF
TGTGCCAGCAGCGTGGGGACTAGCGGGTTTCAATACTTC
>TRBD1|-|TRBJ1-5|TRBV18
CASSPDRGSNQPQHF
TGTGCCAGCTCCCCCGACAGGGGTAGCAATCAGCCCCAGCATTTT
>TRBD2|-|TRBJ2-1|TRBV2
CATLTSGRSNNEQFF
TGTGCCACCCTGACTAGCGGGAGGTCCAACAATGAGCAGTTCTTC
>-|few|TRBJ2-3|TRBV7-8
CASSSGFLGIDTQYF
TGTGCCAGCAGCTCAGGGTTCCTGGGTATCGATACGCAGTATTTT
>-|-|TRBJ1-2|TRBV6-6
CASNFYGYTF
TGTGCCAGCAATTTCTATGGCTACACCTTC
>-|-|TRBJ2-1|TRBV5-1
CASSLGFDSRPRDEQFF
TGCGCCAGCAGCTTGGGTTTTGACTCTAGACCTCGGGATGAGCAGTTCTTC
>TRBD1|-|TRBJ1-4|TRBV10-3
CAISESILQQGANEKLFF
TGTGCCATCAGTGAGTCGATTCTACAACAGGGGGCTAATGAAAAACTGTTTTTT
>TRBD1|-|TRBJ2-5|TRBV6-8
CASSYSVDRGAPGQETQYF
TGTGCCAGCAGTTACTCAGTCGACAGGGGGGCGCCGGGACAAGAGACCCAGTACTTC
>TRBD1|once|TRBJ1-4|TRBV9
CASSVEGTGNEKLFF
TGTGCCAGCAGCGTAGAAGGGACAGGGAACGAAAAACTGTTTTTT
>-|-|TRBJ2-2|TRBV18
CASSFVQGTGELFF
TGTGCCAGCTCATTCGTACAGGGCACCGGGGAGCTGTTTTTT
>-|-|TRBJ2-2|TRBV7-8
CASSLAGNTGELFF
TGTGCCAGCAGCTTAGCCGGGAACACCGGGGAGCTGTTTTTT
>-|few|TRBJ2-7|TRBV28
CATRGTPEQYF
TGTGCCACCCGCGGGACACCCGAGCAGTACTTC
>-|-|TRBJ1-6|TRBV9
CASSAVQGGNSPLHF
TGTGCCAGCAGCGCAGTGCAGGGTGGCAATTCACCCCTCCACTTT
>-|once|TRBJ2-7|TRBV5-6
CASSFSNRPGSYEQYF
TGTGCCAGCAGCTTCTCCAACAGGCCGGGTTCCTACGAGCAGTACTTC